Each of the 21 T cell receptor beta chains below was sequenced from the same sample in a study of human T cells and chemical hapten exposure. The sample's time point: healthy volunteer bleed at 2 weeks. Unseparated into fractions, whole blood served as the source from which total RNA was extracted. TCRdb used MiXCR to reprocess the RACE reads, holding one entry per CDR3 protein. The profile covers roughly 120,000 distinct CDR3 sequences, with approximately 9.1% appearing a single time and 1.5% to 2% taken by the ten largest. The specimen was whole blood. All receptors derive from a male donor in good health. Some clones in this sample may be carry-over from other donors' samples.

This clonotype was seen a handful of times. The chain links TRBV15 to TRBJ2-1; 8 bases are a match to TRBD1. The CDR3 is made up of 17 amino acids. The V gene end was trimmed by 3 bases and the J gene end by 1 base; junction bases not matched to a gene: 8. CDR1 is LNHNV, CDR2 YYDKDF, per germline (reference sequence). The CDR3 sequence is CATSSRRRQGSYNEQFF. The CDR3 DNA reads as TGTGCCACCAGCAGCCGTCGCAGACAGGGGTCCTACAATGAGCAGTTCTTC.

The chain combines TRBV18 with TRBJ1-2; a weak D match, TRBD1 (5 bases). The CDR3 consists of 14 residues. The V gene's germline CDR1 is KGHSH and CDR2 LQKENI. Trimming left V 6 bases short and J 3 bases short, with 14 bases between. The CDR3: CASSHGADYYGYTF. CDR3 nucleotide sequence: TGTGCCAGCTCGCACGGGGCAGATTACTATGGCTACACCTTC. Full variable domain (remainder filled in from reference TRBV18 and TRBJ1-2): NAGVMQNPRHLVRRRGQEARLRCSPMKGHSHVYWYRQLPEEGLKFMVYLQKENIIDESGMPKERFSAEFPKEGPSILRIQQVVRGDSAAYFCASSHGADYYGYTFGSGTRLTVV.

Only a few counts were recorded for this clonotype. The chain recombines TRBV19 with TRBJ2-1, with 9 bases that match TRBD2. Germline V gene lookup returns CDR1 LNHDA and CDR2 SQIVND (reference sequence). V shed 10 bases and J 8 bases; nucleotides not matched to a gene: 15. CDR3 length: 15 amino acids. The CDR3 coding sequence is TGTGCCACGCCGGGAGGGCTAGCGGGATCACATGAGCAGTTCTTC. It is translated as CATPGGLAGSHEQFF.

The J gene is TRBJ2-7, the V gene TRBV7-2, with 12 bases fitting TRBD2. With V trimmed by 1 base and J by 2 bases, 12 bases remained unmatched. The CDR3 runs to 19 residues. CDR1 is SGHTA and CDR2 is FQGNSA in the germline V gene. The CDR3 is CASSLELLTSGGQTYEQYF. The CDR3, as DNA: TGTGCCAGCAGCTTAGAACTGTTGACTAGCGGGGGCCAAACCTACGAGCAGTACTTC.

This clonotype came up once. V is TRBV30 and J is TRBJ2-7; 7 nucleotides match TRBD1. Germline values: CDR1 GTSNPN, CDR2 SVGIG (reference sequence). This CDR3 is 13 amino acids long. J was trimmed by 3 bases and V by 3 bases; bases with no gene match: 5. The CDR3, as DNA: TGTGCCTGGAGGGCGACAGGGAACTACGAGCAGTACTTC. Translating gives CAWRATGNYEQYF. The whole variable domain, remainder taken from reference TRBV30 and TRBJ2-7, is SQTIHQWPATLVQPVGSPLSLECTVEGTSNPNLYWYRQAAGRGLQLLFYSVGIGQISSEVPQNLSASRPQDRQFILSSKKLLLSDSGFYLCAWRATGNYEQYFGPGTRLTVT.

This clonotype was detected a few times. This chain connects TRBV6-5 to TRBJ1-1; D unclear. The V end was cut by 5 bases, the J end by 8 bases, with 15 bases between. Germline CDR1 and CDR2: MNHEY and SVGAGI. The CDR3 consists of 13 residues. The CDR3 is CASSPFRGSEAFF. CDR3 DNA: TGTGCCAGCAGTCCCTTTCGGGGTAGCGAAGCTTTCTTT.

This clonotype was counted a few times. This chain connects TRBV7-9 to TRBJ2-1; no firm D call. Germline CDR1 is SEHNR and CDR2 is FQNEAQ (reference sequence). Trimming removed 1 base at V and 6 bases at J, with 10 bases between. The CDR3 contains 14 residues. CDR3: CASSLGGVGNEQFF. CDR3 nucleotides: TGTGCCAGCAGCTTAGGTGGGGTAGGCAATGAGCAGTTCTTC.

This clonotype was detected only a few times. The genes are TRBV29-1 and TRBJ2-5; 8 nucleotides align to TRBD2. Germline CDR1 is SQVTM and CDR2 is ANQGSEA. Trimming at V came to 4 bases and at J to 5 bases, leaving 15 bases not matched to a gene. There are 16 residues in the CDR3. As DNA, the CDR3 is TGCAGCGTTGTATCAACGGATTGGGGACTAGATGAGACCCAGTACTTC. Its protein product is CSVVSTDWGLDETQYF.

This clonotype was observed a few times. V and J are TRBV12-3 or TRBV12-4 and TRBJ2-7; either TRBD1 or TRBD2 may supply D (6 bases each). Trimming stripped 8 bases from V and 4 bases from J, with 18 bases between. The CDR3 loop spans 14 amino acids. The CDR3 sequence is CASSRTGRGYEQYF. The CDR3 DNA reads as TGTGCCAGCTCAAGAACAGGGCGGGGATACGAGCAGTACTTC.

In this sample, this clonotype turned up many times. This chain connects TRBV7-6 to TRBJ2-7; 11 bases align to TRBD2. The CDR3 is 16 residues long. Germline CDR1 SGHVS, CDR2 FNYEAQ. After removal of 5 bases from V and 6 bases from J, the junction contained 12 bases not matched to a gene. CDR3 loop: CASSTGTSGGRGEQYF. In DNA form, the CDR3 reads TGTGCCAGCAGCACTGGGACTAGCGGCGGCAGAGGCGAGCAGTACTTC.

Concerning this clonotype: A much larger clone lies a single base off, so this may be a read error. The chain couples TRBV12-3 or TRBV12-4 to TRBJ2-5, with D possibly matching TRBD2 (5 bases). CDR3 size: 15 residues. Trimming removed 1 base from V and 6 bases from J, with 15 bases in between. The CDR3: CASSLEASWGKTQYF. CDR3 in DNA: TGTGCCAGCAGTTTAGAGGCTAGCTGGGGAAAGACCCAGTACTTC.

This chain joins TRBV10-3 and TRBJ2-7, with 10 positions matching TRBD2. This CDR3 is built from 15 residues. V lost 0 bases to trimming and J lost 4 bases; unmatched junction nucleotides: 3. Germline assignment: CDR1 ENHRY and CDR2 SYGVKD. The DNA of the CDR3 is TGTGCCATCAGTGAGTCGGGACTAGCGTCGTACGAGCAGTACTTC. It codes for CAISESGLASYEQYF.

This clonotype was picked up a small number of times. The CDR3 nucleotides read TGTGCCAGTAGTATTCTAGTAGCCAGAACCGGGGAGCTGTTTTTT. This encodes CASSILVARTGELFF. This chain links TRBV19 with TRBJ2-2; D call uncertain. Germline CDR1 LNHDA, CDR2 SQIVND (reference sequence). V was cut by 3 bases and J by 5 bases, with 13 bases left in between. The CDR3 has 15 residues.

The chain uses TRBV12-3 or TRBV12-4 and TRBJ2-2; 9 positions match TRBD2. V shed 6 bases and J 3 bases; nucleotides not matched to a gene: 11. The CDR3 runs to 17 residues. The CDR3 DNA reads TGTGCCAGCAGCCCCCTCCGCAGCGGGAGGCACACCGGGGAGCTGTTTTTT. This sequence encodes CASSPLRSGRHTGELFF.

This clonotype showed up many times. The chain has TRBV4-2 and TRBJ2-3, with TRBD2 matching 12 bases. With V trimmed by 1 base and J by 5 bases, 7 bases remained unmatched. The germline CDR1 and CDR2 sequences are LGHNA and YNFKEQ. This CDR3 has 17 residues. The CDR3 protein is CASSQGASGGAGDTQYF. The CDR3 nucleotides are TGTGCCAGCAGCCAAGGAGCTAGCGGGGGGGCCGGAGATACGCAGTATTTT.

This clonotype was detected a few times. The J gene is TRBJ2-3, the V gene TRBV3-1; TRBD1 is a possible D gene (6 bases). The CDR3 is 13 residues long. CDR1 and CDR2 (germline): LGHDT, YNNKEL (reference sequence). The V gene lost 2 bases and the J gene lost 14 bases, with 17 bases spanning the gap. CDR3 nucleotides: TGTGCCAGCAGCCAACCCCTGGGGGCTGATCGGTATTTT. It translates to CASSQPLGADRYF.

The V gene is TRBV29-1, the J gene TRBJ1-1, with 8 bases fitting TRBD1. The CDR3 contains 15 residues. Germline CDR1 SQVTM, CDR2 ANQGSEA. V shed 6 bases and J 0 bases; nucleotides not matched to a gene: 9. The CDR3 nucleotides are TGCAGCGTCTTGGTTCGACAGGGGATGAACACTGAAGCTTTCTTT. It codes for CSVLVRQGMNTEAFF.

This clonotype was seen only a few times. This chain links TRBV10-3 with TRBJ2-2; D ambiguous. Germline V gene data show CDR1 as ENHRY and CDR2 as SYGVKD. CDR3 size: 13 residues. Trimming took off 5 bases at V and 4 bases at J, with 8 bases between the two ends. This CDR3 reads CAISRVSTGELFF. In DNA, the CDR3 is TGTGCCATCAGTAGGGTCAGCACCGGGGAGCTGTTTTTT.

This clonotype was seen more than once but under ten times. The chain joins TRBV19 to TRBJ1-6; 9 bases line up with TRBD1. CDR3 length: 15 amino acids. The trim removed 3 bases at V and 7 bases at J, leaving 4 bases unmatched. Germline V gene data show CDR1 as LNHDA and CDR2 as SQIVND (reference sequence). CDR3 bases: TGTGCCAGTAGTATTTTGGGGACAGGGAATTCACCCCTCCACTTT. Protein: CASSILGTGNSPLHF.

J is TRBJ1-1 and V is TRBV12-5, with D hard to call. Germline CDR1 LGHNT, CDR2 FRNRAP. The germline V and J ends were trimmed by 4 bases and 4 bases, with 7 bases remaining between them. CDR3 size: 12 residues. CDR3 loop: CASGSMVTEAFF. The CDR3 region has the DNA TGTGCTAGTGGTTCAATGGTCACTGAAGCTTTCTTT.

This clonotype appeared a few times. The chain recombines TRBV20-1 with TRBJ2-1; maybe TRBD1 (6 bases). Germline values: CDR1 DFQATT, CDR2 SNEGSKA (reference sequence). This CDR3 region has 14 residues. Deletions cut 4 bases from V and 9 bases from J, with 19 bases between. In nucleotides, the CDR3 is TGCAGTGCTACGGCCAGGGGACCACAAATTGAGCAGTTCTTC. Residues: CSATARGPQIEQFF.